The rows below give T cell receptor beta chains drawn from one sample of a study of beta chain features in type 1 diabetes. Generated by immunoSEQ multiplex PCR, the TCRdb table keeps only in-frame clones and is missing some. The table lists some 660,000 clones, about 14% of them singletons. The specimen was naive CD4+ T cells from blood. The source is a man aged 18 to 29 with type 1 diabetes. CDR3s include the opening cysteine and the closing phenylalanine or tryptophan. The D gene is left open where the match is weak. Rows give clone size only sometimes, using once, few, many, or a class for an expanded clone.

J gene: TRBJ2-1
V gene: TRBV7-9
clone size: few
D gene: TRBD2
CDR3 protein: CASSSLAGGANNEQFF
CDR3 DNA: TGTGCCAGCAGTTCCCTAGCCGGGGGGGCTAACAATGAGCAGTTCTTC

J gene: TRBJ2-5
V gene: TRBV7-2
clone size: few
D gene: -
CDR3 protein: CASSPGTYQETQYF
CDR3 DNA: TGTGCCAGCAGTCCCGGGACCTACCAAGAGACCCAGTACTTC

J gene: TRBJ2-7
V gene: TRBV28
clone size: -
D gene: TRBD1
CDR3 protein: CASSSGQGTIYEQYF
CDR3 DNA: TGTGCCAGCAGTTCTGGACAGGGGACTATCTACGAGCAGTACTTC

J gene: TRBJ2-7
V gene: TRBV5-4
clone size: few
D gene: -
CDR3 protein: CASSSKDSSYYEQYF
CDR3 DNA: TGTGCCAGCAGCTCGAAGGACAGCTCTTACTACGAGCAGTACTTC

J gene: TRBJ2-6
V gene: TRBV7-2
clone size: few
D gene: -
CDR3 protein: CASSFKVSGANVLTF
CDR3 DNA: TGTGCCAGCAGCTTCAAGGTCTCTGGGGCCAACGTCCTGACTTTC

J gene: TRBJ2-1
V gene: TRBV18
clone size: -
D gene: TRBD2
CDR3 protein: CASSPVAASGGNEQFF
CDR3 DNA: TGTGCCAGCTCACCAGTGGCTGCTAGCGGGGGCAATGAGCAGTTCTTC

J gene: TRBJ2-1
V gene: TRBV9
clone size: -
D gene: -
CDR3 protein: CASSLRGPSSYNEQFF
CDR3 DNA: TGTGCCAGCAGCCTTCGGGGCCCGAGCTCCTACAATGAGCAGTTCTTC

J gene: TRBJ2-2
V gene: TRBV30
clone size: few
D gene: TRBD2
CDR3 protein: CAWSGLAGGFTGELFF
CDR3 DNA: TGTGCCTGGAGTGGACTAGCGGGAGGTTTCACCGGGGAGCTGTTTTTT

J gene: TRBJ1-1
V gene: TRBV27
clone size: -
D gene: -
CDR3 protein: CASRTMNTEAFF
CDR3 DNA: TGTGCCAGCAGGACTATGAACACTGAAGCTTTCTTT

J gene: TRBJ2-1
V gene: TRBV30
clone size: few
D gene: -
CDR3 protein: CACAKGTYNEQFF
CDR3 DNA: TGTGCCTGTGCTAAAGGGACCTACAATGAGCAGTTCTTC

J gene: TRBJ2-7
V gene: TRBV13
clone size: few
D gene: -
CDR3 protein: CASSLRPMQDEQYF
CDR3 DNA: TGTGCCAGCAGCTTACGACCGATGCAGGACGAGCAGTACTTC

J gene: TRBJ1-5
V gene: TRBV7-2
clone size: few
D gene: -
CDR3 protein: CASSLGDHQPQHF
CDR3 DNA: TGTGCCAGCAGCTTAGGGGACCATCAGCCCCAGCATTTT

J gene: TRBJ1-1
V gene: TRBV30
clone size: few
D gene: -
CDR3 protein: CAGSLGYVGSEAFF
CDR3 DNA: TGTGCCGGCAGTCTGGGGTATGTGGGATCTGAAGCTTTCTTT

J gene: TRBJ2-1
V gene: TRBV30
clone size: -
D gene: TRBD2
CDR3 protein: CAWTPSGRAYNEQFF
CDR3 DNA: TGTGCCTGGACCCCAAGCGGGAGGGCCTACAATGAGCAGTTCTTC

J gene: TRBJ2-1
V gene: TRBV4-3
clone size: few
D gene: -
CDR3 protein: CASSQAPQANNEQFF
CDR3 DNA: TGCGCCAGCAGCCAAGCACCGCAGGCAAACAATGAGCAGTTCTTC

J gene: TRBJ2-3
V gene: TRBV29-1
clone size: -
D gene: -
CDR3 protein: CSGNLLGSGDTQYF
CDR3 DNA: TGCAGCGGAAACCTGTTGGGGTCAGGGGATACGCAGTATTTT

J gene: TRBJ2-1
V gene: TRBV25-1
clone size: few
D gene: -
CDR3 protein: CASSKLNNEQFF
CDR3 DNA: TGTGCCAGCAGTAAACTTAACAATGAGCAGTTCTTC

J gene: TRBJ2-2
V gene: TRBV9
clone size: -
D gene: TRBD1
CDR3 protein: CASSVSLDRVLPGELFF
CDR3 DNA: TGTGCCAGCAGCGTATCACTCGACAGGGTCCTTCCCGGGGAGCTGTTTTTT

J gene: TRBJ1-2
V gene: TRBV10-3
clone size: few
D gene: -
CDR3 protein: CAISDQAINYGYTF
CDR3 DNA: TGTGCCATCAGTGATCAGGCAATTAACTATGGCTACACCTTC

J gene: TRBJ2-5
V gene: TRBV9
clone size: few
D gene: TRBD2
CDR3 protein: CASSSIGGGIGETQYF
CDR3 DNA: TGTGCCAGCAGCTCCATTGGCGGGGGAATTGGAGAGACCCAGTACTTC

J gene: TRBJ1-5
V gene: TRBV7-9
clone size: few
D gene: -
CDR3 protein: CASTEENQPQHF
CDR3 DNA: TGTGCCAGCACCGAAGAAAATCAGCCCCAGCATTTT

J gene: TRBJ2-1
V gene: TRBV25-1
clone size: -
D gene: TRBD2
CDR3 protein: CASSAAGDLAIEQFF
CDR3 DNA: TGTGCCAGCAGCGCAGCGGGAGATTTGGCGATTGAGCAGTTCTTC

J gene: TRBJ2-2
V gene: TRBV28
clone size: few
D gene: -
CDR3 protein: CASSLGGWGSNTGELFF
CDR3 DNA: TGTGCCAGCAGTTTGGGAGGATGGGGATCGAACACCGGGGAGCTGTTTTTT

J gene: TRBJ2-3
V gene: TRBV29-1
clone size: few
D gene: TRBD2
CDR3 protein: CSVEQPLTERGGPDTQYF
CDR3 DNA: TGCAGCGTTGAACAACCCCTTACGGAGCGGGGGGGCCCAGATACGCAGTATTTT

J gene: TRBJ2-5
V gene: TRBV19
clone size: few
D gene: -
CDR3 protein: CASSTGSQETQYF
CDR3 DNA: TGTGCCAGTAGTACAGGGTCCCAAGAGACCCAGTACTTC

J gene: TRBJ2-1
V gene: TRBV11-3
clone size: few
D gene: TRBD2
CDR3 protein: CASSFSGTSGSSKDNEQFF
CDR3 DNA: TGTGCCAGCAGCTTCTCCGGGACTAGCGGGAGTAGTAAGGACAATGAGCAGTTCTTC

J gene: TRBJ1-3
V gene: TRBV7-9
clone size: few
D gene: -
CDR3 protein: CASSLLPTVRSGNTIYF
CDR3 DNA: TGTGCCAGCAGCTTACTACCCACCGTAAGATCTGGAAACACCATATATTTT

J gene: TRBJ2-7
V gene: TRBV5-6
clone size: few
D gene: TRBD1
CDR3 protein: CASSPGTGGAYEQYF
CDR3 DNA: TGTGCCAGCAGCCCCGGGACAGGGGGCGCCTACGAGCAGTACTTC

J gene: TRBJ1-3
V gene: TRBV5-1
clone size: -
D gene: -
CDR3 protein: CASSLGISGNTIYF
CDR3 DNA: TGCGCCAGCAGCTTGGGAATCTCTGGAAACACCATATATTTT

J gene: TRBJ1-1
V gene: TRBV12-5
clone size: -
D gene: -
CDR3 protein: CASGLENTEAFF
CDR3 DNA: TGTGCTAGTGGTTTGGAGAACACTGAAGCTTTCTTT

J gene: TRBJ2-7
V gene: TRBV2
clone size: -
D gene: TRBD1
CDR3 protein: CASSPWTGDSYEQYF
CDR3 DNA: TGTGCCAGCAGTCCTTGGACAGGGGATTCCTACGAGCAGTACTTC

J gene: TRBJ1-2
V gene: TRBV5-1
clone size: -
D gene: TRBD1
CDR3 protein: CASSSATQGQHGYTF
CDR3 DNA: TGCGCCAGCAGCTCCGCTACCCAGGGACAGCATGGCTACACCTTC

J gene: TRBJ2-1
V gene: TRBV10-3
clone size: few
D gene: -
CDR3 protein: CAISAPQGGINEQFF
CDR3 DNA: TGTGCCATCAGTGCCCCTCAGGGTGGTATCAATGAGCAGTTCTTC

J gene: TRBJ1-2
V gene: TRBV10-3
clone size: -
D gene: -
CDR3 protein: CAISEQGINYGYTF
CDR3 DNA: TGTGCCATCAGTGAGCAGGGAATTAACTATGGCTACACCTTC